Below are 12 T cell receptor beta chains sequenced from a single sample in a study of tumor-infiltrating lymphocytes in primary liver carcinoma. Constant-region priming of approximately 500 ng total RNA yielded TCR beta cDNA. TCR beta libraries came from three nested multiplex PCR rounds using slightly modified ARM-PCR. TRBV1-TRBV30 forward primers paired with a C-beta reverse primer drove the first two PCR rounds, around 10 cycles each. TCRdb analysed the multiplex PCR reads with MiXCR anew, one entry per CDR3 protein. The sample holds about 54,000 distinct CDR3 sequences; over 65% are singletons and the top ten take 25%. From unsorted bulk tissue weighing roughly 17-31 mg, DNA and RNA were co-extracted. Sequencing was carried out using liver tumor tissue from sampling region 2. Subset of the sample: tumor region T2, inferior pole. These receptors were obtained from a man aged 35 to 55 with primary liver carcinoma and hepatitis B virus infection.

Turning to this clonotype: At one boundary the junction diverges from the germline segment, which might be a read error. CDR3 in DNA: TGTGCCAGCAGCCGATCGGACAGTGATAATTCACCCCCCCACTTT. It is translated as CASSRSDSDNSPPHF. The chain employs TRBV4-2 and TRBJ1-6; a weak D match, TRBD1 (6 bases). The germline gives CDR1 LGHNA, CDR2 YNFKEQ. The CDR3 totals 15 residues.

The rearrangement uses TRBV29-1 and TRBJ2-2, with D tentatively TRBD2 (5 bases). The germline CDR1 and CDR2 sequences are SQVTM and ANQGSEA. The CDR3 has 15 residues. The CDR3 spells CRVRRAALNTGELFF. The CDR3 region has the DNA TGCAGGGTTAGGCGAGCGGCACTGAACACCGGGGAGCTGTTTTTT.

This chain connects TRBV29-1 to TRBJ2-5; maybe TRBD2 (5 bases). The CDR3 extends over 13 amino acids. CDR1 SQVTM and CDR2 ANQGSEA come from the germline V gene. Trimming shortened V by 8 bases and J by 0 bases, and 13 bases separated the two germline ends. The CDR3 loop reads CSPEGWNQETQYF. The CDR3, as DNA: TGCAGCCCTGAGGGCTGGAACCAAGAGACCCAGTACTTC.

A remark on this clonotype: This CDR3 is missing its conserved last phenylalanine or tryptophan, likely due to a read error. The chain carries TRBV11-2 and TRBJ2-2; D is possibly TRBD1 or TRBD2 (5 bases each). Per germline, CDR1 SGHAT and CDR2 FQNNGV. The CDR3 has 15 residues. CDR3 loop: CTSGIGAANTGELFY. Written as DNA, the CDR3 is TGTACCAGCGGCATCGGGGCAGCGAACACCGGGGAGCTGTTTTAT.

This clonotype was observed a few times. A read error may produce the germline difference seen at one junction end. The chain uses TRBV28 and TRBJ2-1, with D unclear. This CDR3 contains 15 residues. Looked up from germline, CDR1 is MDHEN and CDR2 is SYDVKM. CDR3: CASSFFLAPKPERFF. The CDR3 DNA reads TGTGCCAGCAGTTTCTTTTTGGCTCCCAAGCCTGAGCGGTTCTTC. Variable domain in full (rest from reference TRBV28 and TRBJ2-1): DVKVTQSSRYLVKRTGEKVFLECVQDMDHENMFWYRQDPGLGLRLIYFSYDVKMKEKGDIPEGYSVSREKKERFSLILESASTNQTSMYLCASSFFLAPKPERFFGPGTRLTVL.

Of note for this clonotype: This may come from a read error, since a much larger clone is one base off. CDR3 in amino acids: CASSQDRGMQYF. The CDR3 coding sequence is TGCGCCAGCAGCCAAGATCGGGGCATGCAGTACTTC. The rearrangement links TRBV4-1 to TRBJ2-7; D is perhaps TRBD1 or TRBD2 (5 bases each). In germline, CDR1 is MGHRA, CDR2 YSYEKL. Trimming took off 0 bases at V and 9 bases at J, with 9 bases between the two ends. This CDR3 comprises 12 residues.

By sample share, this clonotype is medium-sized. The chain couples TRBV10-3 to TRBJ2-5, with a possible D match to TRBD1 (6 bases). The CDR3 consists of 14 residues. Trimming took 2 bases from V and 0 from J, leaving 7 bases between them. Germline loops: CDR1 ENHRY, CDR2 SYGVKD. CDR3 in amino acids: CAISEGQNQETQYF. The CDR3 bases are TGTGCCATCAGTGAGGGACAGAACCAAGAGACCCAGTACTTC.

This clonotype showed up many times. This chain connects TRBV7-9 to TRBJ1-1; 7 nucleotides match TRBD1. Unmatched junction bases numbered 2, after V lost 3 bases and J lost 1 base. CDR3 length equals 14 residues. Germline CDR1 is SEHNR and CDR2 is FQNEAQ (reference sequence). CDR3 amino acids: CASSFEGANTEAFF. The CDR3 nucleotides are TGTGCCAGCAGCTTCGAGGGGGCGAACACTGAAGCTTTCTTT. Drawing the rest from reference TRBV7-9 and TRBJ1-1, the complete variable domain is DTGVSQNPRHKITKRGQNVTFRCDPISEHNRLYWYRQTLGQGPEFLTYFQNEAQLEKSRLLSDRFSAERPKGSFSTLEIQRTEQGDSAMYLCASSFEGANTEAFFGQGTRLTVV.

This CDR3 reads CASSYRVAYNNQPQHF. The DNA for the CDR3 is TGTGCCAGCAGTTACCGAGTAGCATATAACAATCAGCCCCAGCATTTT. The rearrangement links TRBV6-6 to TRBJ1-5; no clear D. The germline V and J ends were trimmed by 2 bases and 3 bases, with 14 bases remaining between them. This CDR3 contains 16 residues. Germline V lookup: CDR1 MNHNY, CDR2 SVGAGI (reference sequence).

Comment on this clonotype: A read error is likely, as this CDR3 ends without the conserved phenylalanine or tryptophan. The CDR3 DNA sequence: TGTGCCAGCGGTTTATCAGCGGGAGCGGAAGATACGCAGTATCTT. Its protein product is CASGLSAGAEDTQYL. V gene TRBV12-3 or TRBV12-4 combines with J gene TRBJ2-3; 8 nucleotides agree with TRBD2. The CDR3 loop spans 15 amino acids.

To note about this clonotype: The junction and the germline gene differ at one end; a read error may be behind it. The gene calls are TRBV6-2 or TRBV6-3 and TRBJ2-7, with 12 positions matching TRBD1. The end of the DNA aligns better with TRBJ2-1, so the J call may be wrong. The CDR3 covers 14 residues. Per the germline V gene, CDR1 is MNHEY and CDR2 is SVGEGT. CDR3 protein: CASSGDRGPYEQFF. CDR3 nucleotides: TGTGCAAGCAGTGGGGACAGGGGGCCCTACGAGCAGTTCTTC.

The chain employs TRBV29-1 and TRBJ2-2, with D possibly being TRBD1 or TRBD2 (6 bases each). The germline V gene encodes CDR1 SQVTM and CDR2 ANQGSEA. The CDR3 covers 12 residues. CDR3 loop: CNVKGGTRELFF. CDR3 DNA: TGCAACGTCAAGGGGGGAACCAGGGAGCTGTTTTTT.